Listed below are T cell receptor beta chains from one sample, sequenced in a study of identical twins. TCRdb re-called the 5' RACE reads with MiXCR, one entry per CDR3 protein. In the table there are about 690,000 distinct CDR3 sequences, 5.5% to 6.5% of which are singletons. The sequenced sample consisted of naive T cells sorted from blood. The receptor source for this set is a man aged 18 to 29 in good health. CDR3s include the opening cysteine and the closing phenylalanine or tryptophan. Each record gives: J gene, V gene, D gene, clone size, CDR3 protein, CDR3 DNA. The D gene is left open where the match is weak. A row's size may be missing; if present it is once, few, many or a size class.

J gene: TRBJ2-3
V gene: TRBV7-8
D gene: -
clone size: -
CDR3 protein: CASSPTGPSGTDTQYF
CDR3 DNA: TGTGCCAGCAGCCCCACTGGACCTAGCGGCACAGATACGCAGTATTTT

J gene: TRBJ1-2
V gene: TRBV7-9
D gene: -
clone size: -
CDR3 protein: CASTVRGGQNGYTF
CDR3 DNA: TGTGCCAGCACCGTCCGGGGGGGTCAGAACGGCTACACCTTC

J gene: TRBJ2-1
V gene: TRBV20-1
D gene: -
clone size: many
CDR3 protein: CSAPRRGLSYEQFF
CDR3 DNA: TGCAGTGCCCCCCGGAGGGGGCTGAGTTATGAGCAGTTCTTC

J gene: TRBJ2-7
V gene: TRBV4-2
D gene: -
clone size: few
CDR3 protein: CASSQLWGRTYEQYF
CDR3 DNA: TGTGCCAGCAGCCAATTATGGGGGCGGACCTACGAGCAGTACTTC

J gene: TRBJ2-5
V gene: TRBV20-1
D gene: -
clone size: -
CDR3 protein: CSARLWVRPGGETQYF
CDR3 DNA: TGCAGTGCTAGGCTGTGGGTTCGCCCTGGGGGAGAGACCCAGTACTTC

J gene: TRBJ2-1
V gene: TRBV20-1
D gene: TRBD2
clone size: -
CDR3 protein: CSARDKTSGRPPRVNEQFF
CDR3 DNA: TGCAGTGCTAGAGACAAGACTAGCGGGAGGCCCCCCCGCGTAAATGAGCAGTTCTTC

J gene: TRBJ2-3
V gene: TRBV12-3/TRBV12-4
D gene: TRBD2
clone size: -
CDR3 protein: CASRRPGLASSRDTQYF
CDR3 DNA: TGTGCCAGCAGACGACCGGGACTAGCCTCTAGCAGGGATACGCAGTATTTT

J gene: TRBJ2-7
V gene: TRBV6-2/TRBV6-3
D gene: -
clone size: few
CDR3 protein: CASSYSRVVYYEQYF
CDR3 DNA: TGTGCCAGCAGTTACTCGAGGGTAGTCTACTACGAGCAGTACTTC

J gene: TRBJ2-1
V gene: TRBV20-1
D gene: TRBD2
clone size: -
CDR3 protein: CSADGASGYNEQFF
CDR3 DNA: TGCAGTGCCGATGGCGCTAGCGGTTACAATGAGCAGTTCTTC

J gene: TRBJ2-7
V gene: TRBV20-1
D gene: -
clone size: many
CDR3 protein: CSARSGQGGYEQYF
CDR3 DNA: TGCAGTGCTAGATCTGGCCAGGGCGGCTACGAGCAGTACTTC

J gene: TRBJ2-7
V gene: TRBV28
D gene: TRBD2
clone size: many
CDR3 protein: CATRTSGRAVPYEQYF
CDR3 DNA: TGTGCCACCAGGACTAGCGGGAGGGCCGTCCCCTACGAGCAGTACTTC

J gene: TRBJ2-1
V gene: TRBV27
D gene: -
clone size: few
CDR3 protein: CASSFRSLEGGQFF
CDR3 DNA: TGTGCCAGCAGTTTCAGATCCCTTGAGGGGGGGCAGTTCTTC

J gene: TRBJ2-5
V gene: TRBV29-1
D gene: TRBD2
clone size: -
CDR3 protein: CSAGGTSGKVPQETQYF
CDR3 DNA: TGCAGCGCCGGGGGGACTAGCGGGAAGGTCCCCCAAGAGACCCAGTACTTC

J gene: TRBJ2-1
V gene: TRBV6-5
D gene: TRBD2
clone size: -
CDR3 protein: CASSWTSLGTNEQFF
CDR3 DNA: TGTGCCAGCAGTTGGACTAGTTTGGGGACCAATGAGCAGTTCTTC

J gene: TRBJ2-1
V gene: TRBV6-5
D gene: -
clone size: -
CDR3 protein: CASSYSGEGNEQFF
CDR3 DNA: TGTGCCAGCAGTTACTCTGGTGAAGGCAATGAGCAGTTCTTC

J gene: TRBJ2-3
V gene: TRBV12-3/TRBV12-4
D gene: TRBD1
clone size: many
CDR3 protein: CASRRQGFVDTQYF
CDR3 DNA: TGTGCCAGCAGGAGACAGGGTTTTGTGGATACGCAGTATTTT

J gene: TRBJ1-4
V gene: TRBV18
D gene: TRBD1
clone size: -
CDR3 protein: CASSAGQTATNEKLFF
CDR3 DNA: TGTGCCAGCTCAGCGGGACAGACTGCAACTAATGAAAAACTGTTTTTT

J gene: TRBJ2-3
V gene: TRBV12-3/TRBV12-4
D gene: -
clone size: many
CDR3 protein: CASSLGQDLFQDTQYF
CDR3 DNA: TGTGCCAGCAGTTTAGGACAGGACCTTTTTCAAGATACGCAGTATTTT

J gene: TRBJ2-1
V gene: TRBV19
D gene: -
clone size: -
CDR3 protein: CASSKRSLGYEQFF
CDR3 DNA: TGTGCCAGTAGTAAGAGGTCCCTCGGGTATGAGCAGTTCTTC

J gene: TRBJ1-5
V gene: TRBV5-1
D gene: TRBD1
clone size: many
CDR3 protein: CASSLNGQGHDQPQHF
CDR3 DNA: TGCGCCAGCAGCTTGAACGGACAGGGGCACGATCAGCCCCAGCATTTT

J gene: TRBJ2-1
V gene: TRBV14
D gene: -
clone size: few
CDR3 protein: CASSPGWYMQFF
CDR3 DNA: TGTGCCAGCAGCCCAGGTTGGTACATGCAGTTCTTC

J gene: TRBJ2-7
V gene: TRBV18
D gene: -
clone size: few
CDR3 protein: CASSPSQGSYEQYF
CDR3 DNA: TGTGCCAGCTCACCATCACAGGGCTCCTACGAGCAGTACTTC

J gene: TRBJ1-1
V gene: TRBV11-2
D gene: -
clone size: many
CDR3 protein: CASSLEGKGSEAFF
CDR3 DNA: TGTGCCAGCAGCTTAGAGGGGAAGGGAAGCGAAGCTTTCTTT

J gene: TRBJ2-5
V gene: TRBV10-3
D gene: TRBD1
clone size: many
CDR3 protein: CAIATGGQETQYF
CDR3 DNA: TGTGCCATCGCGACAGGGGGTCAAGAGACCCAGTACTTC

J gene: TRBJ1-1
V gene: TRBV7-9
D gene: -
clone size: -
CDR3 protein: CASSLAGIGASEAFF
CDR3 DNA: TGTGCCAGCAGCTTAGCGGGGATCGGGGCTAGTGAAGCTTTCTTT

J gene: TRBJ1-4
V gene: TRBV11-2
D gene: TRBD1
clone size: -
CDR3 protein: CASSSSSTGKEKLFF
CDR3 DNA: TGTGCCAGCAGCTCTAGTTCGACAGGGAAAGAAAAACTGTTTTTT

J gene: TRBJ2-5
V gene: TRBV15
D gene: TRBD2
clone size: -
CDR3 protein: CATSRELAVGGETQYF
CDR3 DNA: TGTGCCACCAGCAGAGAGCTAGCGGTTGGGGGGGAGACCCAGTACTTC

J gene: TRBJ2-7
V gene: TRBV20-1
D gene: TRBD2
clone size: many
CDR3 protein: CSAAGSSGSEQYF
CDR3 DNA: TGCAGTGCCGCGGGATCTAGCGGGAGCGAGCAGTACTTC

J gene: TRBJ1-1
V gene: TRBV12-3/TRBV12-4
D gene: -
clone size: many
CDR3 protein: CASSLWSGLNTEAFF
CDR3 DNA: TGTGCCAGCAGTTTGTGGAGTGGCTTGAACACTGAAGCTTTCTTT

J gene: TRBJ2-4
V gene: TRBV18
D gene: -
clone size: few
CDR3 protein: CASSPLSALRENIQYF
CDR3 DNA: TGTGCCAGCTCACCACTGTCAGCCCTTCGGGAAAACATTCAGTACTTC

J gene: TRBJ2-7
V gene: TRBV23-1
D gene: TRBD1
clone size: -
CDR3 protein: CASCTQTGQRIGQYF
CDR3 DNA: TGCGCCAGCTGCACTCAAACGGGACAGCGAATAGGGCAGTACTTC

J gene: TRBJ2-3
V gene: TRBV6-1
D gene: TRBD2
clone size: few
CDR3 protein: CASARLAGSRDTQYF
CDR3 DNA: TGTGCCAGCGCACGACTAGCGGGATCGCGGGATACGCAGTATTTT

J gene: TRBJ2-5
V gene: TRBV12-3/TRBV12-4
D gene: -
clone size: many
CDR3 protein: CASSFREVGETQYF
CDR3 DNA: TGTGCCAGCAGTTTCAGGGAGGTCGGGGAGACCCAGTACTTC

J gene: TRBJ1-1
V gene: TRBV7-9
D gene: TRBD1
clone size: many
CDR3 protein: CASSTGQGLKGTEAFF
CDR3 DNA: TGTGCCAGCAGCACTGGACAGGGATTAAAAGGAACTGAAGCTTTCTTT

J gene: TRBJ2-3
V gene: TRBV14
D gene: TRBD2
clone size: few
CDR3 protein: CASSQDQVGRDRYF
CDR3 DNA: TGTGCCAGCAGCCAAGATCAGGTGGGGAGGGATCGGTATTTT